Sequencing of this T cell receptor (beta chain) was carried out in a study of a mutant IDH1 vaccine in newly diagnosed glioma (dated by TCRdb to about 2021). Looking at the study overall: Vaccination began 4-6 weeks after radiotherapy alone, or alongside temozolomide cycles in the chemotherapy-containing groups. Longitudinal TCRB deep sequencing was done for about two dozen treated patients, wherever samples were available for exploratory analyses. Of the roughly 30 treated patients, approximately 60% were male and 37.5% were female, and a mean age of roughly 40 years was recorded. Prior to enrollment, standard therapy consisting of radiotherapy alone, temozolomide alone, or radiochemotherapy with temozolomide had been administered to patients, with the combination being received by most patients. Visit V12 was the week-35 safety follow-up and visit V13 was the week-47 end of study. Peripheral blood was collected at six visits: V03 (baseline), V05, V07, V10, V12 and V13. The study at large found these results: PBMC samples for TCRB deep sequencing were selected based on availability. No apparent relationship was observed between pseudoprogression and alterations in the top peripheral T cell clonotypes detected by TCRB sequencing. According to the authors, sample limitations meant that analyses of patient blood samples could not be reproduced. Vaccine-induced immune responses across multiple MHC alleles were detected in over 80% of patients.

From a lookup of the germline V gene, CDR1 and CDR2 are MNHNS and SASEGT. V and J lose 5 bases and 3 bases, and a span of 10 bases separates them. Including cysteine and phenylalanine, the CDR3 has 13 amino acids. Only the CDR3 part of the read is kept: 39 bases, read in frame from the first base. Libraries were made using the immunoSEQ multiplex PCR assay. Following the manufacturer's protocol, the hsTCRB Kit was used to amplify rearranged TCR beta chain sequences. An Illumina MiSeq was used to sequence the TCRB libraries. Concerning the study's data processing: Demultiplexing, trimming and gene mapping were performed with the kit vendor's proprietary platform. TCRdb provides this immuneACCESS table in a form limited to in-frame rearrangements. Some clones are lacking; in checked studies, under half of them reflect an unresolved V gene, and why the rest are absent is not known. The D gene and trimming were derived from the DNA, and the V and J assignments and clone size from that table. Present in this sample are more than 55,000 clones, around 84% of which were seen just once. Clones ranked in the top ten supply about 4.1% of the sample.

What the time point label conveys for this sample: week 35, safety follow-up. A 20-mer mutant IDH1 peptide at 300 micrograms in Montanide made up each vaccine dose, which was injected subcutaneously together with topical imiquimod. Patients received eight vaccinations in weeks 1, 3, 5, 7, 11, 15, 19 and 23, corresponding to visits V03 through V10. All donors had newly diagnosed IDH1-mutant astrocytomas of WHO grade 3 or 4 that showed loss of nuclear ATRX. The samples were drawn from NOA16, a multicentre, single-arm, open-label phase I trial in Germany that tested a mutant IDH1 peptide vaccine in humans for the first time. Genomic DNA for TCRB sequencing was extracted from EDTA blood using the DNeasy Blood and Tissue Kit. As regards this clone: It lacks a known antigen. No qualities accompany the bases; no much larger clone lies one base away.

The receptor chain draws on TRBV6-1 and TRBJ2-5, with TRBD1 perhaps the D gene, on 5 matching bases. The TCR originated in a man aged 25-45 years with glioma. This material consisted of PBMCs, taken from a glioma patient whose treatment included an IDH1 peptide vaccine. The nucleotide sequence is TGTGCCAGCAGTTGGACACGTAAAGAGACCCAGTACTTC. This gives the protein CASSWTRKETQYF.